These 25 T cell receptor beta chains originate from one sample sequenced in a study of blood T cell repertoires in COVID-19. Clones were sequenced by immunoSEQ multiplex PCR, and TCRdb holds only the in-frame ones, with some missing. The data contain approximately 75,000 clones, around 90% of them seen just once; the ten biggest clones take up less than 8.5%. Sample: peripheral blood. Receptor source: a human donor in a cohort sampled during active COVID-19.

This chain links TRBV18 with TRBJ2-3, with 7 bases fitting TRBD1. Unmatched junction bases numbered 10, after V lost 3 bases and J lost 10 bases. Per germline, CDR1 KGHSH and CDR2 LQKENI. This CDR3 contains 14 residues. CDR3 coding DNA: TGTGCCAGCTCACCGCGACAGGGTATTGGGCCGCAGTATTTT. It is translated as CASSPRQGIGPQYF.

This chain links TRBV5-4 with TRBJ2-2, with D perhaps matching TRBD1 (6 bases). V dropped 3 bases and J dropped 5 bases, with 17 bases sitting between them. The germline V gene encodes CDR1 SGHNT and CDR2 YYREEE (reference sequence). This CDR3 contains 16 residues. The CDR3: CASSYMDSQATGELFF. As DNA, the CDR3 is TGTGCCAGCAGCTACATGGACAGCCAGGCTACCGGGGAGCTGTTTTTT.

The rearrangement joins TRBV29-1 to TRBJ2-7, with TRBD1 matching over 12 bases. CDR1 is SQVTM, CDR2 ANQGSEA, per germline. Germline trimming cut 8 bases from V and 9 bases from J; bases unmatched to any gene: 11. The CDR3 runs 13 residues. The CDR3 reads CSSSGTGGEGQYF. The CDR3 DNA is TGCAGCTCATCCGGGACAGGGGGCGAAGGGCAGTACTTC.

The rearrangement uses TRBV3-1 (or the pseudogene TRBV3-2) and TRBJ1-4, with 10 positions matching TRBD1. From germline, CDR1 is LGHDT and CDR2 YNNKEL (reference sequence). With V trimmed by 4 bases and J by 9 bases, 8 bases remained unmatched. CDR3 length equals 15 residues. CDR3 sequence (DNA): TGTGCCAGCAGCCGCTCCGGGACAGGGGTACAAAAACTGTTTTTT. Its protein is CASSRSGTGVQKLFF.

The chain couples TRBV5-4 to TRBJ2-3, with D uncertain. Germline V lookup: CDR1 SGHNT, CDR2 YYREEE (reference sequence). CDR3 length: 15 amino acids. V was clipped by 0 bases and J by 2 bases, with 10 bases between them. The CDR3 protein is CASSLGAPNTDTQYF. CDR3 coding DNA: TGTGCCAGCAGCTTGGGGGCTCCGAACACAGATACGCAGTATTTT. Full variable domain (outside the CDR3, taken from reference TRBV5-4 and TRBJ2-3): ETGVTQSPTHLIKTRGQQVTLRCSSQSGHNTVSWYQQALGQGPQFIFQYYREEENGRGNFPPRFSGLQFPNYSSELNVNALELDDSALYLCASSLGAPNTDTQYFGPGTRLTVL.

The chain joins TRBV2 to TRBJ1-5; 10 bases are a match to TRBD1. The V gene's germline CDR1 is SNHLY and CDR2 FYNNEI. This CDR3 has 15 residues. Trimming removed 7 bases from V and 1 base from J; junction bases left unmatched: 4. CDR3 bases: TGTGCCAGCACCGGGGACAGGGGAAGCAATCAGCCCCAGCATTTT. This codes for CASTGDRGSNQPQHF.

The chain carries TRBV15 and TRBJ2-5; TRBD2 matches 7 bases. Germline V gene sequence: CDR1 LNHNV, CDR2 YYDKDF (reference sequence). The CDR3 runs to 14 residues. V dropped 5 bases and J dropped 5; count of bases not matched to a gene: 8. Here the CDR3 reads CATSDREGFETQYF. As DNA, the CDR3 is TGTGCCACCAGCGATAGGGAGGGGTTCGAGACCCAGTACTTC.

The rearrangement links TRBV3-1 (or the pseudogene TRBV3-2) to TRBJ1-1; D may be TRBD1 (6 bases). Per the germline V gene, CDR1 is LGHDT and CDR2 is YNNKEL (reference sequence). Between the trimmed V and J ends, which lost 0 bases and 5 bases, there was a span of 10 bases. The CDR3 has 14 amino acids. CDR3 sequence reads: CASSQEGGRTEAFF. DNA of the CDR3: TGTGCCAGCAGCCAAGAAGGGGGAAGGACTGAAGCTTTCTTT.

This clone was counted a single time. This chain connects TRBV6-2 or TRBV6-3 to TRBJ2-1; 9 bases align to TRBD2. The CDR3 sequence is 17 residues long. Trimming took 6 bases from V and 3 from J; bases not matched to a gene: 12. The germline V gene has CDR1 MNHEY and CDR2 SVGEGT. CDR3 sequence reads: CASSPNPLAGIYNEQFF. CDR3 bases: TGTGCCAGCAGCCCTAACCCTCTAGCGGGGATCTACAATGAGCAGTTCTTC.

This clone was counted between two and nine times. The chain's CDR3 is CASSPGQFSNQPQHF. CDR3 sequence (DNA): TGTGCCAGCAGCCCGGGACAGTTTAGCAATCAGCCCCAGCATTTT. This chain uses TRBV3-1 (or the pseudogene TRBV3-2) with TRBJ1-5; TRBD1 matches at 7 bases. The CDR3 is 15 amino acids. J lost 0 bases, V lost 4 bases, and 3 bases had no gene match. In germline, CDR1 is LGHDT, CDR2 YNNKEL (reference sequence).

This chain joins TRBV6-2 or TRBV6-3 and TRBJ2-7; 9 nucleotides align to TRBD1. There are 17 residues in the CDR3. The germline gives CDR1 MNHEY, CDR2 SVGEGT. With 6 bases clipped from V and 2 bases from J, the junction kept 14 bases outside the gene matches. The CDR3 DNA sequence: TGTGCCAGCAGCCCCCTACAATGGGACAGGGTAGCCTACGAGCAGTACTTC. It is translated as CASSPLQWDRVAYEQYF.

A single count supports this clone. The gene calls are TRBV28 and TRBJ1-2; D remains ambiguous. The CDR3 is made up of 15 amino acids. Germline assignment: CDR1 MDHEN and CDR2 SYDVKM. Deletions cut 3 bases from V and 8 bases from J, with 19 bases between. The CDR3 loop is CASSLSSITTRGYTF. CDR3 sequence (DNA): TGTGCCAGCAGTTTGAGCTCAATTACAACGAGGGGCTACACCTTC.

V usage is TRBV5-8 and J usage is TRBJ2-1; D perhaps matches TRBD1 (5 bases). Germline V gene lookup returns CDR1 SGHTS and CDR2 YDEGEE. The CDR3 runs to 15 residues. V shed 2 bases and J shed 7 bases, with 16 bases lying between them. The CDR3 DNA is TGTGCCAGCAGCTTTGGGCCGGCAGGGTTAAATGAGCAGTTCTTC. This gives the protein CASSFGPAGLNEQFF.

This chain joins TRBV5-4 and TRBJ1-1; D is unclear. This CDR3 contains 15 residues. Per the germline V gene, CDR1 is SGHNT and CDR2 is YYREEE (reference sequence). V lost 0 bases, J lost 1 base, and 10 bases lay in between. The CDR3 DNA sequence: TGTGCCAGCAGCTTGGCCTGGCGGGGGAACACTGAAGCTTTCTTT. It yields the protein CASSLAWRGNTEAFF.

The rearrangement uses TRBV7-8 and TRBJ2-5; possible D gene TRBD1, 6 bases. Trimming removed 3 bases at V and 7 bases at J, with 15 bases between. The CDR3 runs to 14 residues. CDR1 and CDR2 from the germline V gene are SGHVS and FQNEAQ. CDR3 sequence (DNA): TGTGCCAGCAGCTTTACAGGGCGATCAGGGACCCAGTACTTC. This sequence encodes CASSFTGRSGTQYF.

The chain uses TRBV10-3 and TRBJ1-2, with 11 bases aligning to TRBD1. Looked up from germline, CDR1 is ENHRY and CDR2 is SYGVKD. V was pared by 4 bases and J by 2 bases, with 9 bases of the junction left unmatched. The CDR3 has 17 residues. As DNA, the CDR3 is TGTGCCATCAGTGGATTAAGGGGACAGGGGGTAAACTATGGCTACACCTTC. Protein product: CAISGLRGQGVNYGYTF.

V gene TRBV7-6 combines with J gene TRBJ2-2; tentative D call: TRBD1 (6 bases). V lost 5 bases, J lost 3 bases, and 13 bases lay in between. Germline V lookup: CDR1 SGHVS, CDR2 FNYEAQ. The CDR3 has 15 residues. The CDR3 loop reads CASSAGVRDTGELFF. CDR3 DNA: TGTGCCAGCAGCGCAGGGGTTAGAGACACCGGGGAGCTGTTTTTT.

The CDR3 protein is CASSSYPGYEQYF. CDR3 nucleotides: TGTGCCAGCAGTTCGTATCCGGGCTACGAGCAGTACTTC. The chain recombines TRBV27 with TRBJ2-7; D not certain. This CDR3 has 13 amino acids. Germline CDR1 reads MNHEY; CDR2 reads SMNVEV (reference sequence). The V and J ends lost 4 bases and 3 bases respectively, with 10 bases between them.

Here the CDR3 reads CASSFTANYGYTF. CDR3 nucleotides: TGTGCCAGCAGCTTCACAGCTAACTATGGCTACACCTTC. V gene TRBV5-5 combines with J gene TRBJ1-2, with no clear D. With 2 bases removed from V and 0 bases from J, the gap between germline ends came to 5 bases. Germline CDR1 is SGHKS and CDR2 is YYEKEE (reference sequence). This CDR3 comprises 13 residues.

This rearrangement joins TRBV2 to TRBJ2-5; 10 bases are shared with TRBD2. The germline CDR1 and CDR2 sequences are SNHLY and FYNNEI. This CDR3 comprises 15 residues. V dropped 6 bases and J dropped 2; count of bases not matched to a gene: 6. CDR3 DNA: TGTGCCAGCAGCCAGCTAGCGGGGGCTCAAGAGACCCAGTACTTC. Protein product: CASSQLAGAQETQYF.

The V call is TRBV14, the J call TRBJ2-1; 7 positions match TRBD2. The CDR3 extends over 16 amino acids. Germline V gene sequence: CDR1 SGHDN, CDR2 FVKESK. The ends lost 3 bases at V and 8 bases at J; junction bases unmatched: 13. CDR3 sequence: CASSQYLAGIFDEQFF. CDR3 nucleotide sequence: TGTGCCAGCAGCCAGTACTTAGCGGGTATCTTTGATGAGCAGTTCTTC.

The chain recombines TRBV3-1 (or the pseudogene TRBV3-2) with TRBJ2-5; 7 bases are a match to TRBD2. Germline V lookup: CDR1 LGHDT, CDR2 YNNKEL (reference sequence). Unmatched junction bases numbered 10, after V lost 4 bases and J lost 5 bases. The CDR3 totals 15 residues. In DNA form, the CDR3 reads TGTGCCAGCAGCCCCAACCGGGGGGTTCAGGAGACCCAGTACTTC. Translated, it gives CASSPNRGVQETQYF.

This clone was observed a few times. The rearrangement uses TRBV5-1 and TRBJ2-2, with a weak D call TRBD2 (7 bases). The CDR3 contains 16 residues. Germline CDR1 is SGHRS and CDR2 is YFSETQ. Trimming left V 4 bases short and J 1 base short, with 14 bases between. Written as DNA, the CDR3 is TGCGCCAGCAGCCCAAGGGGGGGACGGAACACCGGGGAGCTGTTTTTT. Protein: CASSPRGGRNTGELFF.

The chain is built from TRBV30 and TRBJ1-5; D possibly corresponds to TRBD1 (6 bases). V lost 0 bases, J lost 4 bases, and 10 bases lay in between. Looked up from germline, CDR1 is GTSNPN and CDR2 is SVGIG (reference sequence). This CDR3 region has 14 residues. CDR3 protein: CAWSVGQGNQPQHF. CDR3 DNA: TGTGCCTGGAGTGTGGGCCAGGGGAATCAGCCCCAGCATTTT.

The rearrangement links TRBV2 to TRBJ1-3, with no clear D. This CDR3 is built from 15 residues. Germline CDR1 and CDR2: SNHLY and FYNNEI. The V gene lost 6 bases and the J gene lost 0 bases, with 12 bases spanning the gap. CDR3 residues: CASRGGLVSGNTIYF. The CDR3 DNA reads as TGTGCCAGCAGGGGCGGACTGGTCTCTGGAAACACCATATATTTT.